This is a list of T cell receptor beta chains from one sample in a study of shared clonotypes between healthy human individuals. The method was immunoSEQ multiplex PCR; TCRdb's version includes in-frame clones alone and lacks a portion of them. This table holds fewer than 500,000 clones, about 80% found once. Sequencing was carried out using PBMCs. These TCRs come from a woman between 40 and 55 years old in good health. Some clones in this sample may be carry-over from other donors' samples. Both conserved end residues are part of each CDR3. D genes are given only for firm matches. A row's size may be missing; if present it is once, few, many or a size class.

v_gene: TRBV27
j_gene: TRBJ2-7
d_gene: TRBD2
abundance: once
CDR3nt: TGTGCCAGCAGGACCAAACTAGCGGGGCTGGGGTACGAGCAGTACTTC
CDR3aa: CASRTKLAGLGYEQYF

v_gene: TRBV28
j_gene: TRBJ2-1
d_gene: TRBD2
abundance: -
CDR3nt: TGTGCCAGCAGTTTATCCCTCTCCCCCGTCAAATTAGCGGGAACCTCCTACAATGAGCAGTTCTTC
CDR3aa: CASSLSLSPVKLAGTSYNEQFF

v_gene: TRBV4-1
j_gene: TRBJ1-1
d_gene: -
abundance: -
CDR3nt: TGCGCCAGCAGCCAGGTCAGGAACACTGAAGCTTTCTTT
CDR3aa: CASSQVRNTEAFF

v_gene: TRBV21-1
j_gene: TRBJ2-7
d_gene: -
abundance: many
CDR3nt: TGTGCCAGCAGCCGCCGGGACAGACAATACGAGCAGTACTTC
CDR3aa: CASSRRDRQYEQYF

v_gene: TRBV28
j_gene: TRBJ1-6
d_gene: TRBD1
abundance: -
CDR3nt: TGTGCCAGCAGTTTAAGACAGGGGAATTCACCCCTCCACTTT
CDR3aa: CASSLRQGNSPLHF

v_gene: TRBV5-1
j_gene: TRBJ2-2
d_gene: -
abundance: -
CDR3nt: TGCGCCAGCAGCTTGGATCGGGCGAACACCGGGGAGCTGTTTTTT
CDR3aa: CASSLDRANTGELFF

v_gene: TRBV5-1
j_gene: TRBJ2-3
d_gene: TRBD2
abundance: -
CDR3nt: TGCGCCAGCAGCGTCGGGACTAGCGAAACTAGCACAGATACGCAGTATTTT
CDR3aa: CASSVGTSETSTDTQYF

v_gene: TRBV7-3
j_gene: TRBJ2-2
d_gene: -
abundance: -
CDR3nt: TGTGCCAGCAGCCAGGGGCAGGGTAACACCGGGGAGCTGTTTTTT
CDR3aa: CASSQGQGNTGELFF

v_gene: TRBV9
j_gene: TRBJ2-1
d_gene: TRBD2
abundance: -
CDR3nt: TGTGCCAGCAGCGTACTCGCGGGAGCCACCTACAATGAGCAGTTCTTC
CDR3aa: CASSVLAGATYNEQFF

v_gene: TRBV5-1
j_gene: TRBJ1-1
d_gene: TRBD1
abundance: -
CDR3nt: TGCGCCAGCAGCGCCGGACAGGGAGAGACTGAAGCTTTCTTT
CDR3aa: CASSAGQGETEAFF

v_gene: TRBV6-1
j_gene: TRBJ2-7
d_gene: TRBD2
abundance: -
CDR3nt: TGTGCCAGCAGTGCTAGCGGGACCTTCTACGAGCAGTACTTC
CDR3aa: CASSASGTFYEQYF

v_gene: TRBV28
j_gene: TRBJ1-2
d_gene: -
abundance: -
CDR3nt: TGTGCCAGCAACGGACGGTCCAACTATGGCTACACCTTC
CDR3aa: CASNGRSNYGYTF

v_gene: TRBV2
j_gene: TRBJ2-5
d_gene: TRBD2
abundance: once
CDR3nt: TGTGCCAGCAGCCGACCCGGGGGGGGCCAAGAGACCCAGTACTTC
CDR3aa: CASSRPGGGQETQYF

v_gene: TRBV4-1
j_gene: TRBJ2-1
d_gene: TRBD2
abundance: -
CDR3nt: TGCGCCAGCAGCCAAGTTTTAGCGGGAAGGAATGAGCAGTTCTTC
CDR3aa: CASSQVLAGRNEQFF

v_gene: TRBV5-1
j_gene: TRBJ1-5
d_gene: TRBD1
abundance: -
CDR3nt: TGCGCCAGCAGCCTAGGGACAGGGGGCGCATTCAGCAATCAGCCCCAGCATTTT
CDR3aa: CASSLGTGGAFSNQPQHF

v_gene: TRBV6-5
j_gene: TRBJ1-4
d_gene: TRBD1
abundance: once
CDR3nt: TGTGCCAGCAGTTACAAGGGGGCGCGCCCTGAAAAACTGTTTTTT
CDR3aa: CASSYKGARPEKLFF

v_gene: TRBV30
j_gene: TRBJ2-1
d_gene: TRBD2
abundance: -
CDR3nt: TGTGCCTGGAGTGTCGGTAGCGGGAGAGGAAATGAGCAGTTCTTC
CDR3aa: CAWSVGSGRGNEQFF

v_gene: TRBV7-3
j_gene: TRBJ1-1
d_gene: -
abundance: -
CDR3nt: TGTGCCAGCAGCCGCTCGGGGGGGAACACTGAAGCTTTCTTT
CDR3aa: CASSRSGGNTEAFF

v_gene: TRBV11-2
j_gene: TRBJ2-5
d_gene: -
abundance: few
CDR3nt: TGTGCCAGCAGCCAGGGGGGGGATGTTGGTGGGACCCAGTACTTC
CDR3aa: CASSQGGDVGGTQYF

v_gene: TRBV6-5
j_gene: TRBJ2-7
d_gene: -
abundance: -
CDR3nt: TGTGCCAGCAGTTACCAGCGGATGCAGTACTTC
CDR3aa: CASSYQRMQYF

v_gene: TRBV9
j_gene: TRBJ2-7
d_gene: -
abundance: -
CDR3nt: TGTGCCAGCAGCCCGCAGCTAGTGGCCTACGAGCAGTACTTC
CDR3aa: CASSPQLVAYEQYF

v_gene: TRBV7-8
j_gene: TRBJ2-3
d_gene: -
abundance: few
CDR3nt: TGTGCCAGCAGTCAAGTGAGCACAGATACGCAGTATTTT
CDR3aa: CASSQVSTDTQYF

v_gene: TRBV18
j_gene: TRBJ1-2
d_gene: TRBD1
abundance: -
CDR3nt: TGTGCCAGCTCAGACAGGGATGGCTACACCTTC
CDR3aa: CASSDRDGYTF

v_gene: TRBV5-5
j_gene: TRBJ2-3
d_gene: -
abundance: -
CDR3nt: TGTGCCAGCAGCTCCTCCCCTAATACGCAGTATTTT
CDR3aa: CASSSSPNTQYF

v_gene: TRBV18
j_gene: TRBJ2-2
d_gene: -
abundance: -
CDR3nt: TGTGCCAGCTCACCAAGGGGACGTAACACCGGGGAGCTGTTTTTT
CDR3aa: CASSPRGRNTGELFF

v_gene: TRBV7-2
j_gene: TRBJ1-5
d_gene: -
abundance: -
CDR3nt: TGTGCCAGCAGCTTAACCAAGGGGAATCAGCCCCAGCATTTT
CDR3aa: CASSLTKGNQPQHF

v_gene: TRBV5-5
j_gene: TRBJ2-6
d_gene: -
abundance: -
CDR3nt: TGTGCCAGCAGCTTCGCGATCTCTTCTGGGGCCAACGTCCTGACTTTC
CDR3aa: CASSFAISSGANVLTF

v_gene: TRBV2
j_gene: TRBJ2-7
d_gene: TRBD1
abundance: -
CDR3nt: TGTGCCAGCAGCGGGGACAGGGGGCTGCACTACGAGCAGTACTTC
CDR3aa: CASSGDRGLHYEQYF

v_gene: TRBV4-1
j_gene: TRBJ2-7
d_gene: -
abundance: -
CDR3nt: TGCGCCAGCAGCCAAGATTCAGGGTGGAGCTACGAGCAGTACTTC
CDR3aa: CASSQDSGWSYEQYF

v_gene: TRBV19
j_gene: TRBJ2-3
d_gene: TRBD2
abundance: -
CDR3nt: TGTGCCAGTAGTCCCCGGCCGGGACTAGCGGGAGCGGAGGCTACAGATACGCAGTATTTT
CDR3aa: CASSPRPGLAGAEATDTQYF

v_gene: TRBV5-6
j_gene: TRBJ1-4
d_gene: -
abundance: -
CDR3nt: TGTGCCAGCAGCTTGTGGCGGAAAGGGAATGAAAAACTGTTTTTT
CDR3aa: CASSLWRKGNEKLFF

v_gene: TRBV9
j_gene: TRBJ1-3
d_gene: -
abundance: few
CDR3nt: TGTGCCAGCAGCGTATCACCGGGGTCTGGAAACACCATATATTTT
CDR3aa: CASSVSPGSGNTIYF

v_gene: TRBV29-1
j_gene: TRBJ2-7
d_gene: -
abundance: -
CDR3nt: TGCAGCGTTGTTGTGAGGGACATCTACGAGCAGTACTTC
CDR3aa: CSVVVRDIYEQYF

v_gene: TRBV11-2
j_gene: TRBJ2-2
d_gene: -
abundance: once
CDR3nt: TGTGCCAGCAGCCCTGAGCCGAACACCGGGGAGCTGTTTTTT
CDR3aa: CASSPEPNTGELFF

v_gene: TRBV15
j_gene: TRBJ1-4
d_gene: TRBD1
abundance: -
CDR3nt: TGTGCCACCAGCCTCGACTTAGACAGGGGAGGGAAACTGTTTTTT
CDR3aa: CATSLDLDRGGKLFF

v_gene: TRBV28
j_gene: TRBJ2-2
d_gene: TRBD2
abundance: -
CDR3nt: TGTGCCAGCAGTCCCCCTGGGGGGGTTGGCACCGGGGAGCTGTTTTTT
CDR3aa: CASSPPGGVGTGELFF

v_gene: TRBV18
j_gene: TRBJ1-2
d_gene: -
abundance: -
CDR3nt: TGTGCCAGCTCACCACCCGGGGGCAAGAACTATGGCTACACCTTC
CDR3aa: CASSPPGGKNYGYTF

v_gene: TRBV6-1
j_gene: TRBJ1-4
d_gene: -
abundance: -
CDR3nt: TGTGCCAGCAGTGCTAGGGGAGCTAATGAAAAACTGTTTTTT
CDR3aa: CASSARGANEKLFF

v_gene: TRBV7-7
j_gene: TRBJ2-5
d_gene: -
abundance: -
CDR3nt: TGTGCTAGCAGCTTAGCTGGAGGACTCCAAGAGACCCAGTACTTC
CDR3aa: CASSLAGGLQETQYF

v_gene: TRBV30
j_gene: TRBJ2-5
d_gene: -
abundance: -
CDR3nt: TGTGCCTGGAGTGTAAGGGCAGAGACCCAGTACTTC
CDR3aa: CAWSVRAETQYF

v_gene: TRBV5-4
j_gene: TRBJ2-3
d_gene: -
abundance: -
CDR3nt: TGTGCCAGCAGCCTGGACTTCACAGATACGCAGTATTTT
CDR3aa: CASSLDFTDTQYF

v_gene: TRBV4-2
j_gene: TRBJ1-4
d_gene: TRBD1
abundance: -
CDR3nt: TGTGCCAGCAGCCTCGACAGGGGAGAAGAAAAACTGTTTTTT
CDR3aa: CASSLDRGEEKLFF

v_gene: TRBV4-1
j_gene: TRBJ2-1
d_gene: TRBD2
abundance: -
CDR3nt: TGCGCCAGCAGCCAGCCCTCCGCGGGAGCCAATGAGCAGTTCTTC
CDR3aa: CASSQPSAGANEQFF

v_gene: TRBV5-6
j_gene: TRBJ2-3
d_gene: -
abundance: -
CDR3nt: TGTGCCAGCAGCTTAATAGCGCAAGATACGCAGTATTTT
CDR3aa: CASSLIAQDTQYF

v_gene: TRBV18
j_gene: TRBJ1-5
d_gene: -
abundance: few
CDR3nt: TGTGCCAGCTCACCAGGGGGGGATAGCAATCAGCCCCAGCATTTT
CDR3aa: CASSPGGDSNQPQHF

v_gene: TRBV19
j_gene: TRBJ2-7
d_gene: TRBD2
abundance: -
CDR3nt: TGTGCCAGTAGTATAGGACTAGCGGGAGGTTCCTACGAGCAGTACTTC
CDR3aa: CASSIGLAGGSYEQYF

v_gene: TRBV7-2
j_gene: TRBJ2-2
d_gene: TRBD1
abundance: once
CDR3nt: TGTGCCAGCAGGACAGGGGGCTCCGGGGAGCTGTTTTTT
CDR3aa: CASRTGGSGELFF

v_gene: TRBV7-8
j_gene: TRBJ2-7
d_gene: TRBD2
abundance: -
CDR3nt: TGTGCCAGCAGAAAGCTTCGTATACCGTCCGGGACTAGCGGGAGAGACCTTCAGCAGTACTTC
CDR3aa: CASRKLRIPSGTSGRDLQQYF

v_gene: TRBV20-1
j_gene: TRBJ1-2
d_gene: -
abundance: -
CDR3nt: TGCAGTGCTAATCTCCGCCAAGGCTACACCTTC
CDR3aa: CSANLRQGYTF

v_gene: TRBV14
j_gene: TRBJ2-7
d_gene: -
abundance: -
CDR3nt: TGTGCCAGCAGCCATGGGGGGCGCATTTACGAGCAGTACTTC
CDR3aa: CASSHGGRIYEQYF

v_gene: TRBV5-5
j_gene: TRBJ1-5
d_gene: -
abundance: -
CDR3nt: TGTGCCAGCAGCTTGGAGGGACGGAGAGATCAGCCCCAGCATTTT
CDR3aa: CASSLEGRRDQPQHF

v_gene: TRBV15
j_gene: TRBJ2-1
d_gene: -
abundance: once
CDR3nt: TGTGCCACCAGCAGGTCAGGGGAGACCTACAATGAGCAGTTCTTC
CDR3aa: CATSRSGETYNEQFF